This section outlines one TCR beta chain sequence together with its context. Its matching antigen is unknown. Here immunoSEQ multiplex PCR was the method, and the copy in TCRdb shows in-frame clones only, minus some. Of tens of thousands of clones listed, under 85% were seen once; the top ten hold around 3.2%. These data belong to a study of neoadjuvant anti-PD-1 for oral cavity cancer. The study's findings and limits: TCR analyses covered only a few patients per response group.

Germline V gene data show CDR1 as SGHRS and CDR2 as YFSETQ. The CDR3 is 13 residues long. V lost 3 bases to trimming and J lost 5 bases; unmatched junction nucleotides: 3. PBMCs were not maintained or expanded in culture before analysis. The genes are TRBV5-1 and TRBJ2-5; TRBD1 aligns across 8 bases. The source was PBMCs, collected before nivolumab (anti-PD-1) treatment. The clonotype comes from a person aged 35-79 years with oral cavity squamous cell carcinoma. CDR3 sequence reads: CASSSTGEETQYF. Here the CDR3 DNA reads TGCGCCAGCAGCTCGACAGGGGAGGAGACCCAGTACTTC.